The clone carrying this TCR beta chain showed up many times. Its matching antigen is unknown. Germline trimming cut 5 bases from V and 7 bases from J; bases unmatched to any gene: 9. Per germline, CDR1 SGHTA and CDR2 FQGNSA. The CDR3 runs 16 residues. These data are taken from a study of CD8 T cells in ankylosing spondylitis. Study-level results: Within matched ankylosing spondylitis synovial fluid, disease-linked clones were reportedly significantly enriched. Clones linked with disease were CD8+ and fairly uncommon in the peripheral blood.

TCRdb redid the calling of the 5' RACE reads with MiXCR, one entry per CDR3 protein. Found here are roughly 100,000 distinct CDR3 sequences, about 8.6% of them singletons; the top ten hold more than 9.5%. This sequence joins TRBV7-2 and TRBJ2-2; 11 bases are shared with TRBD2. This sequence was found in a male donor with ankylosing spondylitis or in good health (not recorded which). The sequenced sample was blood, either unsorted or a sorted T cell fraction (not recorded which). CDR3 bases: TGTGCCAGCAGCGACCGGGTACTAGCGGGAGTCGGGGAGCTGTTTTTT. It translates to CASSDRVLAGVGELFF.